This T cell receptor (beta chain) was identified during a study of blood T cell repertoires in COVID-19. Germline CDR1 and CDR2: SGHRS and YFSETQ. The ends lost 3 bases at V and 1 base at J; junction bases unmatched: 6. CDR3 length: 15 residues. Assay: immunoSEQ multiplex PCR; the TCRdb copy retains only in-frame clones and omits some. The table includes roughly 250,000 clones, 80% to 90% detected once. Sample: PBMCs or T cells enriched from blood (not recorded which). This chain links TRBV5-1 with TRBJ1-1, with 7 bases lining up with TRBD1. This sequence originates from a woman between 18 and 29 years old who had recovered from COVID-19. CDR3 bases: TGCGCCAGCAGCTCCTGGACAGGTTCGAACACTGAAGCTTTCTTT. This translates into CASSSWTGSNTEAFF.